The 8 T cell receptor beta chains given below trace back to one sample, sequenced in a study of long-term antiretroviral therapy in people with HIV. This was the immunoSEQ v3.0 assay at survey level. Method: immunoSEQ multiplex PCR; TCRdb's copy keeps in-frame clones and lacks some. The data contain some 22,000 clones, around 90% of them seen just once; the ten biggest clones take up 3.5%. This sample comprised unsorted PBMCs, obtained 2.3 years after starting antiretroviral therapy. The receptors derive from a man aged 60 to 69 with HIV.

The chain recombines TRBV11-3 with TRBJ2-3; 9 positions agree with TRBD2. The ends lost 1 base at V and 2 bases at J; junction bases unmatched: 1. CDR1 SGHNT and CDR2 YENEEA come from the germline V gene. This CDR3 region has 15 residues. The CDR3 loop is CASSLGTSATDTQYF. CDR3 bases: TGTGCCAGCAGCTTAGGGACTAGCGCCACAGATACGCAGTATTTT.

V and J are TRBV7-9 and TRBJ2-5; TRBD2 matches at 13 bases. This CDR3 is 18 amino acids long. CDR1 SEHNR and CDR2 FQNEAQ come from the germline V gene (reference sequence). The V and J ends lost 4 bases and 0 bases, in that order; junction bases with no gene match: 8. The CDR3 loop reads CASSWRLAGGQYQETQYF. As DNA, the CDR3 is TGTGCCAGCAGCTGGCGACTAGCGGGGGGACAGTACCAAGAGACCCAGTACTTC.

This clone was seen a single time. The chain employs TRBV7-8 and TRBJ1-4; 7 bases agree with TRBD1. The CDR3 is 18 amino acids. V lost 2 bases and J lost 4; bases outside the gene matches: 13. The germline V gene has CDR1 SGHVS and CDR2 FQNEAQ. The CDR3 loop reads CASSLHWDGQALNEKLFF. The CDR3 bases are TGTGCCAGCAGCTTACACTGGGATGGACAGGCCCTTAATGAAAAACTGTTTTTT.

This rearrangement joins TRBV14 to TRBJ2-1, with TRBD2 matching 9 bases. V was clipped by 4 bases and J by 3 bases; unmatched bases: 7. Looked up from germline, CDR1 is SGHDN and CDR2 is FVKESK. The CDR3 extends over 16 amino acids. CDR3 DNA sequence: TGTGCCAGCAGCCCCATGAGCGGGGGGAACTACAATGAGCAGTTCTTC. Translation: CASSPMSGGNYNEQFF.

In this sample, this clone turned up once. The chain uses TRBV2 and TRBJ1-1; possible D gene TRBD1, 5 bases. There are 14 residues in the CDR3. Germline assignment: CDR1 SNHLY and CDR2 FYNNEI. V was clipped by 3 bases and J by 3 bases, with 11 bases between them. CDR3 amino acids: CASSDEGSDTEAFF. CDR3 coding DNA: TGTGCCAGCAGTGACGAGGGGTCCGACACTGAAGCTTTCTTT.

The J gene is TRBJ1-4, the V gene TRBV25-1; D possibly corresponds to TRBD1 (5 bases). V lost 4 bases and J 7 bases, leaving 10 bases between the germline ends. The CDR3 sequence is 13 residues long. CDR1 and CDR2 from the germline V gene are MGHDK and SYGVNS. CDR3 region: CASSGGVGEKLFF. CDR3 nucleotides: TGTGCCAGCAGTGGGGGGGTTGGTGAAAAACTGTTTTTT.

As concerns this clone: The identical CDR3 is also encoded by other nucleotide sequences in the sample. The CDR3 DNA reads as TGCGCCAGCAGCCTAAGACTAGCGGGAGAAGAGACCCAGTACTTC. Translation: CASSLRLAGEETQYF. This sequence joins TRBV5-1 and TRBJ2-5; 12 positions agree with TRBD2. The CDR3 runs to 15 residues. Germline V gene data show CDR1 as SGHRS and CDR2 as YFSETQ. The trim removed 4 bases at V and 3 bases at J, leaving 4 bases unmatched.

The J gene is TRBJ2-7, the V gene TRBV9, with 9 bases that match TRBD1. Per germline, CDR1 SGDLS and CDR2 YYNGEE. V dropped 3 bases and J dropped 4; count of bases not matched to a gene: 5. The CDR3 consists of 14 residues. CDR3 nucleotides: TGTGCCAGCAGCGCCTCCGACAGGGGGTACGAGCAGTACTTC. It specifies CASSASDRGYEQYF.